A selection of T cell receptor beta chains follows, all from one sample in a study of shared clonotypes between healthy human individuals. Assay: immunoSEQ multiplex PCR; the TCRdb copy retains only in-frame clones and omits some. The sample has a few million clones; about nine tenths are singletons. Sequenced: naive CD4+ T cells from PBMCs. The receptors shown here come from a man between 18 and 35 years old in good health. Some clones in this sample may be carry-over from other donors' samples. The conserved cysteine and the conserved F or W are not part of the CDR3 here. The D gene is left open where the match is weak.

TRBV4-2	.	13	ASSQDKRQINEQF
TRBV2	.	10	ASSSETYEQY
TRBV6-5	TRBD1	13	ASSWTGLRLGFEF
TRBV19	.	14	ASSIPPQGGNQPQH
TRBV28	.	11	ACRRFGAGELF
TRBV30	TRBD1	11	AWSAGGFETQY
TRBV2	TRBD1	11	ASAGTGFYEQY
TRBV6-1	TRBD1	13	ASSEEGTGSPEQY
TRBV10-3	TRBD2	10	AISATGGEQF
TRBV5-1	.	13	ASSLESGPSHEQY
TRBV6-1	.	11	ASSLPGLTEAF
TRBV19	TRBD1	14	ASAARRGQGNTEAF
TRBV7-3	.	7	VSNQPQH
TRBV15	.	12	ATSRESVTGELF
TRBV5-4	.	11	ASSLPGSETQY
TRBV28	TRBD1	12	ASSLQGGGLAQH
TRBV6-1	.	13	ASSTTTALDEKLF
TRBV19	.	11	ASSIVGAYGYT
TRBV4-1	.	13	ASSQVPQGNQPQH
TRBV27	TRBD1	14	ASQRQGWRTSNEQF
TRBV9	.	12	ASSAALGGLIQY
TRBV6-5	.	11	ASSYRDTTEAF
TRBV12-5	.	12	ASDLGQGPYEQY
TRBV10-1	TRBD1	14	ASSDTTGTGYNEQF
TRBV7-2	.	11	ASSRTSQETQY
TRBV5-6	TRBD1	14	ASSFSTGGSHREAF
TRBV28	TRBD1	13	ASSGQGPRSTEAF
TRBV5-4	TRBD2	15	ATSGRIAGGPTDTQY
TRBV5-1	TRBD2	13	ASSFLRSGAYEQY
TRBV11-2	TRBD1	13	ASSDRTGGEQTQY
TRBV28	.	12	ASSSGGSYDEQF
TRBV30	TRBD1	11	AWNPGGGETQY